The 9 T cell receptor beta chains listed next were all sequenced from one sample in a study of shared clonotypes between healthy human individuals. Libraries were prepared by immunoSEQ multiplex PCR; TCRdb keeps only in-frame clonotypes and omits some of them. The sample shows roughly 2.1 million clones, around 93% of them seen only once. Naive CD8 isolation took CD45RO-negative cells positively selected for CCR7 and excluded terminally differentiated effector memory CD45RA+ cells. The sequenced sample consisted of naive CD8+ T cells from PBMCs. All receptors derive from a man aged 18 to 29 in good health. Some clones in this sample may be carry-over from other donors' samples.

The chain is built from TRBV11-2 and TRBJ2-5; D possibly corresponds to TRBD2 (5 bases). Germline values: CDR1 SGHAT, CDR2 FQNNGV. The CDR3 is 15 amino acids. Trimming pared 0 bases from V and 2 bases from J, leaving 10 bases between. CDR3 amino acids: CASSLDLQRQETQYF. CDR3 coding DNA: TGTGCCAGCAGCTTAGATCTACAGCGGCAAGAGACCCAGTACTTC.

The count of this clone is one. The chain employs TRBV5-6 and TRBJ2-1; 11 bases match TRBD2. The ends lost 4 bases at V and 2 bases at J; junction bases unmatched: 2. The CDR3 is 15 residues long. Germline CDR1 and CDR2: SGHDT and YYEEEE. The CDR3 is CASSTGLAAYNEQFF. The CDR3 DNA follows: TGTGCCAGCAGCACGGGACTAGCGGCCTACAATGAGCAGTTCTTC.

The chain is built from TRBV4-1 and TRBJ2-7, with D uncertain. The CDR3 contains 15 residues. Trimming removed 0 bases from V and 0 bases from J, with 9 bases in between. Germline V gene lookup returns CDR1 MGHRA and CDR2 YSYEKL. This chain's CDR3 is CASSQDRTNSYEQYF. CDR3 in DNA: TGCGCCAGCAGCCAAGATCGAACCAACTCCTACGAGCAGTACTTC.

The chain is built from TRBV5-1 and TRBJ2-7; 16 nucleotides match TRBD2. V shed 6 bases, J shed 4 bases, and the junction held 7 bases outside the gene matches. Germline V gives CDR1 SGHRS, CDR2 YFSETQ. This CDR3 has 16 amino acids. CDR3 bases: TGCGCCAGCACGACGGGACTAGCGGGAGGGCCGTACGAGCAGTACTTC. Encoded protein: CASTTGLAGGPYEQYF.

This clone was seen just once. J is TRBJ2-6 and V is TRBV7-8; D uncertain. V was clipped by 2 bases and J by 1 base, with 6 bases between them. In germline, CDR1 is SGHVS, CDR2 FQNEAQ. The CDR3 consists of 15 residues. This CDR3 is CASSLYTSGANVLTF. The CDR3 nucleotides read TGTGCCAGCAGCTTATACACTTCTGGGGCCAACGTCCTGACTTTC. The entire variable domain, with the rest obtained from reference TRBV7-8 and TRBJ2-6, is as follows: GAGVSQSPRYKVAKRGQDVALRCDPISGHVSLFWYQQALGQGPEFLTYFQNEAQLDKSGLPSDRFFAERPEGSVSTLKIQRTQQEDSAVYLCASSLYTSGANVLTFGAGSRLTVL.

V is TRBV7-2 and J is TRBJ2-2; TRBD2 is a possible D gene (6 bases). CDR3 length: 18 amino acids. CDR1 is SGHTA, CDR2 FQGNSA, per germline. V was clipped by 5 bases and J by 0 bases, with 19 bases between them. DNA of the CDR3: TGTGCCAGCAGCCGCGGGGCTAGCACTCCCGCGAACACCGGGGAGCTGTTTTTT. As protein: CASSRGASTPANTGELFF.

The rearrangement links TRBV5-4 to TRBJ1-2; 10 positions agree with TRBD1. This CDR3 has 14 amino acids. Unmatched junction bases numbered 8, after V lost 5 bases and J lost 7 bases. Germline values: CDR1 SGHNT, CDR2 YYREEE (reference sequence). CDR3 sequence reads: CASSLDRGSSGYTF. The CDR3, as DNA: TGTGCCAGCAGTCTGGACAGGGGGTCCTCTGGCTACACCTTC.

The chain employs TRBV19 and TRBJ1-5; 9 bases line up with TRBD1. This CDR3 is built from 18 residues. Per germline, CDR1 LNHDA and CDR2 SQIVND (reference sequence). Unmatched junction bases numbered 10, after V lost 3 bases and J lost 1 base. CDR3 loop: CASSIRQGGIGSNQPQHF. The CDR3 DNA follows: TGTGCCAGTAGTATTAGACAGGGGGGAATAGGGAGCAATCAGCCCCAGCATTTT. The full variable domain, rest sourced from reference TRBV19 and TRBJ1-5, is DGGITQSPKYLFRKEGQNVTLSCEQNLNHDAMYWYRQDPGQGLRLIYYSQIVNDFQKGDIAEGYSVSREKKESFPLTVTSAQKNPTAFYLCASSIRQGGIGSNQPQHFGDGTRLSIL.

The chain recombines TRBV5-4 with TRBJ2-2; D uncertain. V was shortened by 2 bases and J by 4 bases, with 12 bases between the two germline ends. Per germline, CDR1 SGHNT and CDR2 YYREEE (reference sequence). This CDR3 has 15 amino acids. CDR3 protein: CASSFAGVITGELFF. The DNA for the CDR3 is TGTGCCAGCAGCTTCGCTGGGGTTATCACCGGGGAGCTGTTTTTT. The full variable domain, with the rest looked up from reference TRBV5-4 and TRBJ2-2, is ETGVTQSPTHLIKTRGQQVTLRCSSQSGHNTVSWYQQALGQGPQFIFQYYREEENGRGNFPPRFSGLQFPNYSSELNVNALELDDSALYLCASSFAGVITGELFFGEGSRLTVL.